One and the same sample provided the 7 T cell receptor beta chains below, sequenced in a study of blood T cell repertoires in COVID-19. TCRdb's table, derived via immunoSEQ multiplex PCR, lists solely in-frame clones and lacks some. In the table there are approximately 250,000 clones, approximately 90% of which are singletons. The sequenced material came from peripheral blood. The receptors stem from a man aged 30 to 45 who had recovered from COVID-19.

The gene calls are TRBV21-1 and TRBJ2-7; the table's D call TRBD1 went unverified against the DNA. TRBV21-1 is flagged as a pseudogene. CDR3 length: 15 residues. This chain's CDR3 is CASSKVGLSGVEQYF. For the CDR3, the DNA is TGTGCCAGCAGCAAAGTTGGCCTTTCAGGGGTAGAGCAGTACTTC.

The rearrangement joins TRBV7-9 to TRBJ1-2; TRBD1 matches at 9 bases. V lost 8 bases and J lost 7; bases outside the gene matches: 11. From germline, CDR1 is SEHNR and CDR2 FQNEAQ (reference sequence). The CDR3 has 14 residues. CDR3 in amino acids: CASLWTGVSTGYTF. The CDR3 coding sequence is TGTGCCAGCTTGTGGACAGGGGTATCAACTGGCTACACCTTC.

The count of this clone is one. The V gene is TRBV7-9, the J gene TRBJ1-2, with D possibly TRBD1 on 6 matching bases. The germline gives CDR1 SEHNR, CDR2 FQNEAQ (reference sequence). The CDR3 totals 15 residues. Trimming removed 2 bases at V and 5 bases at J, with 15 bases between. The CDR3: CASSLPQTTGYGYTF. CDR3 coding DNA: TGTGCCAGCAGCTTACCACAAACGACAGGTTATGGCTACACCTTC.

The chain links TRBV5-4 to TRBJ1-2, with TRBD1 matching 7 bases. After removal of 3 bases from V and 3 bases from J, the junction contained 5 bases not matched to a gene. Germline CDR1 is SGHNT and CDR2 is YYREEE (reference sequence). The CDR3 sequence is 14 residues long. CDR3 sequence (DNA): TGTGCCAGCAGCTCGGGACAGTCCTACTATGGCTACACCTTC. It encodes CASSSGQSYYGYTF.

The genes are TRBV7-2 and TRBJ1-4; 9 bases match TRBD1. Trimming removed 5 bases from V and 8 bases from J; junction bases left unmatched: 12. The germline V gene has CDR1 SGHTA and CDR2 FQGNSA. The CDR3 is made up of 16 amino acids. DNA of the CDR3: TGTGCCAGCAGCCCTCAAACCGGGACAGGGTTGGAAAAACTGTTTTTT. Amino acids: CASSPQTGTGLEKLFF.

The CDR3 reads CASRQGNQPQHF. The CDR3, as DNA: TGTGCCAGCAGGCAGGGTAATCAGCCCCAGCATTTT. This rearrangement joins TRBV27 to TRBJ1-5; TRBD1 is a possible D gene (5 bases). Germline CDR1 reads MNHEY; CDR2 reads SMNVEV (reference sequence). Trimming shortened V by 6 bases and J by 4 bases, and 7 bases separated the two germline ends. The CDR3 contains 12 residues.

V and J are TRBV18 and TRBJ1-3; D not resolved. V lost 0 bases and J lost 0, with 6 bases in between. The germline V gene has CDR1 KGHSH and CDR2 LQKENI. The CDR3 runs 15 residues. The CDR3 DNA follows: TGTGCCAGCTCACCACCGCCGGGCTCTGGAAACACCATATATTTT. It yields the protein CASSPPPGSGNTIYF.